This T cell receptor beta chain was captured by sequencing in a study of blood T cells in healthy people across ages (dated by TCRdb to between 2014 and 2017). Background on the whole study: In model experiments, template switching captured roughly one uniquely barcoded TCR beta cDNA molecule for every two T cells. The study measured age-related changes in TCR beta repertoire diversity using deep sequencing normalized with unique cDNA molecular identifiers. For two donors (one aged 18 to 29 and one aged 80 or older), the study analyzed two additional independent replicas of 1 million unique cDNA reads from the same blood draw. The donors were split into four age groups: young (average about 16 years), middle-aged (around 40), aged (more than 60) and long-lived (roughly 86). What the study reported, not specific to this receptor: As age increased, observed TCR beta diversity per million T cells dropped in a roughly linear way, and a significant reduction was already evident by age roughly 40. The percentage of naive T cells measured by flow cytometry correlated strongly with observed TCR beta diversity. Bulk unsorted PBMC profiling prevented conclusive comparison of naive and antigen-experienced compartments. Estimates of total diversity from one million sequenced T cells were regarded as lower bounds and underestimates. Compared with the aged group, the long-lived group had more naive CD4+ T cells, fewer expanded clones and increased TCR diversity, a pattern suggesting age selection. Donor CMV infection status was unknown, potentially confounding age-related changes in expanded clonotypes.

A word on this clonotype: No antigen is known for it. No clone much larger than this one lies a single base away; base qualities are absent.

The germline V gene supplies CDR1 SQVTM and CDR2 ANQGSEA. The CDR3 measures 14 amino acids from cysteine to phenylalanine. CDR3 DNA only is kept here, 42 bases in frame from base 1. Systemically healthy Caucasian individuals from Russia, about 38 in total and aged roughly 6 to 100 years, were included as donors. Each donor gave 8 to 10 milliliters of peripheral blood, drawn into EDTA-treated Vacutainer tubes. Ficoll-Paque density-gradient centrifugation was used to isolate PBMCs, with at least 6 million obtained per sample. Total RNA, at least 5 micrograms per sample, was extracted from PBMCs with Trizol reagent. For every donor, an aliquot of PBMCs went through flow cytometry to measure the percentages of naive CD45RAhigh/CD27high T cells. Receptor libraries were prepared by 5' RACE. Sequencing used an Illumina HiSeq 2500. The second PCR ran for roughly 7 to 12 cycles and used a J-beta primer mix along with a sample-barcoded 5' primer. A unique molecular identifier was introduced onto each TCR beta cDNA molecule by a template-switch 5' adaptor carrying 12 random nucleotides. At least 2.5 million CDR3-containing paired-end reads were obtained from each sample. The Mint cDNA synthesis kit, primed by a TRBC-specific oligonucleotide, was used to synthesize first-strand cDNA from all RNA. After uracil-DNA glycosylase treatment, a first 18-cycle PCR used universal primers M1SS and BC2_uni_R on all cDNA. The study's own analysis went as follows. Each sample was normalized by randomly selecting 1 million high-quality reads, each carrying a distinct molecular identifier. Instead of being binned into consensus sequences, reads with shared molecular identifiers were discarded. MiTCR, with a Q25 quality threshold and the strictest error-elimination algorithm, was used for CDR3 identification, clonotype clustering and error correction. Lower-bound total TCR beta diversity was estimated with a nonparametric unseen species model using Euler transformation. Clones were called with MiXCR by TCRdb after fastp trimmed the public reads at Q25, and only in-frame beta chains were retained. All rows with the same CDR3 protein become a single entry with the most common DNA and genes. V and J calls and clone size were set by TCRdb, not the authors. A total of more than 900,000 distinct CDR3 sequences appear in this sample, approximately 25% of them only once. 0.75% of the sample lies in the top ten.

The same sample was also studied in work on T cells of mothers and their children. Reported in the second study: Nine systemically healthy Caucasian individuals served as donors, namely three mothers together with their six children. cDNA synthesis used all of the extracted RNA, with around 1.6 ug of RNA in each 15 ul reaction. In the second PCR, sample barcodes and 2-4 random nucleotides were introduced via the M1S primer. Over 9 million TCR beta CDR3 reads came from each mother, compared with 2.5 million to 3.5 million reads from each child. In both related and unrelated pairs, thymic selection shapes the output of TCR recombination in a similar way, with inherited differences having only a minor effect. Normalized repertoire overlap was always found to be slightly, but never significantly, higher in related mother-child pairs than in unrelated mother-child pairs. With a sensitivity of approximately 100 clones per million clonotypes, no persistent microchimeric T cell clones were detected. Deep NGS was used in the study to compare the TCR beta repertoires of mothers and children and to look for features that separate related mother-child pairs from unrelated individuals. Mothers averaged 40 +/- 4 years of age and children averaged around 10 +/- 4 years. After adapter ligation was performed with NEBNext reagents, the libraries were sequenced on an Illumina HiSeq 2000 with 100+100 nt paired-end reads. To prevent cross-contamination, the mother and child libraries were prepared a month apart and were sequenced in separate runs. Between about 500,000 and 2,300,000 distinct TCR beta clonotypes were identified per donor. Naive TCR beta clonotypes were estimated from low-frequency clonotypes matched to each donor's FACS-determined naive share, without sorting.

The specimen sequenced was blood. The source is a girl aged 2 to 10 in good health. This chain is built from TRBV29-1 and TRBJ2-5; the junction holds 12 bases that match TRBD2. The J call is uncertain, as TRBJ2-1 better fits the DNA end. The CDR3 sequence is CSAASGGAGNEQFF. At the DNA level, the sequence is TGCAGCGCAGCTAGCGGGGGGGCTGGGAATGAGCAGTTCTTC.